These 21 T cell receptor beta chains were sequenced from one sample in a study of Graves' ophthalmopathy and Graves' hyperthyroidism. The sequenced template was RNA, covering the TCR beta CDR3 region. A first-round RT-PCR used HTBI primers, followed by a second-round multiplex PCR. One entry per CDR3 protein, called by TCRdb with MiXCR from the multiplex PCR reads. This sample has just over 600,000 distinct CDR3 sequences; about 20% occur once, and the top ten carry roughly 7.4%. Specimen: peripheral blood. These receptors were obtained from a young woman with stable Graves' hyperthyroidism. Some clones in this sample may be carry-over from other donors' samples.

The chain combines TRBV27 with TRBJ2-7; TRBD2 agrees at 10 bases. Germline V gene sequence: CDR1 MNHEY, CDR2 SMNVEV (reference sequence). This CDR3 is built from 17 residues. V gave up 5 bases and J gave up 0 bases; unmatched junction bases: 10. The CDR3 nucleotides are TGTGCCAGCAGTACCCTGTGGGTAGCGGGAGGCTCCTACGAGCAGTACTTC. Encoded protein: CASSTLWVAGGSYEQYF.

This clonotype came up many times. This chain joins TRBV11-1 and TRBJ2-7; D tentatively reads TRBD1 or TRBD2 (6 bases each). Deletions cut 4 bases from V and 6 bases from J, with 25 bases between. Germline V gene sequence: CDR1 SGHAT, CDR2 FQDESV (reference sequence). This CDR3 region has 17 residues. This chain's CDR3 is CASSSRRAGELLPEQYF. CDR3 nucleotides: TGTGCCAGCAGCTCGAGGAGGGCAGGGGAACTCCTGCCCGAGCAGTACTTC.

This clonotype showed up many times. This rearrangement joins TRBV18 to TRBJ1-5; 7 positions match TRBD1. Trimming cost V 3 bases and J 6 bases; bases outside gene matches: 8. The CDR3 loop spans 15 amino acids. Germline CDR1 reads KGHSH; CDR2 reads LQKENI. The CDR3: CASSPTGQSPQPQHF. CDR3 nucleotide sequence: TGTGCCAGCTCACCCACGGGACAGAGCCCTCAGCCCCAGCATTTT.

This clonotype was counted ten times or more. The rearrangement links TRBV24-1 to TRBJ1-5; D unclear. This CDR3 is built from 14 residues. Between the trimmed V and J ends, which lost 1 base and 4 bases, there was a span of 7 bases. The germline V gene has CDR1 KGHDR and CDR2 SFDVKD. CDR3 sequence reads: CATSDFGTNQPQHF. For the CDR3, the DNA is TGTGCCACCAGTGATTTCGGCACAAATCAGCCCCAGCATTTT.

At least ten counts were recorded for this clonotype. The CDR3 nucleotides are TGCAGTGCTAGAGACGGTGCCCTTTACACTGAAGCTTTCTTT. Translation gives CSARDGALYTEAFF. V usage is TRBV20-1 and J usage is TRBJ1-1; D remains ambiguous. This CDR3 contains 14 residues. V lost 0 bases and J 3 bases, leaving 11 bases between the germline ends. CDR1 and CDR2 (germline): DFQATT, SNEGSKA (reference sequence).

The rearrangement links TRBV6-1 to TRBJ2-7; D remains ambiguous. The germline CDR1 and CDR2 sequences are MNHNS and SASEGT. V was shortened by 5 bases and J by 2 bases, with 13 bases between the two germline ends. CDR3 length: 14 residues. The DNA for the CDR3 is TGTGCCAGCAGTCCCGGACGTAGTGCCTACGAGCAGTACTTC. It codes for CASSPGRSAYEQYF.

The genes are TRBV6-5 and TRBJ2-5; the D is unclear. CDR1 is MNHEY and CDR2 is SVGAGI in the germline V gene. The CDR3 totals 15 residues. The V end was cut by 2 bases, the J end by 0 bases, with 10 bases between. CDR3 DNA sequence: TGTGCCAGCAGTTACACCCCCAGATACCAAGAGACCCAGTACTTC. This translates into CASSYTPRYQETQYF.

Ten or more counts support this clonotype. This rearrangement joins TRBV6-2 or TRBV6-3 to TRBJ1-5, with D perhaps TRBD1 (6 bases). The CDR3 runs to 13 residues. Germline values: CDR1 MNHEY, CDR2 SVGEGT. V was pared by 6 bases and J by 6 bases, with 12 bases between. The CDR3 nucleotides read TGTGCCAGCAGGGACGGAGGGGGTCAGCCCCAGCATTTT. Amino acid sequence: CASRDGGGQPQHF.

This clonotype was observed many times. The CDR3 is CSANVGELYEQYF. DNA for the CDR3: TGCAGTGCTAACGTGGGGGAACTCTACGAGCAGTACTTC. The chain combines TRBV20-1 with TRBJ2-7; D is perhaps TRBD1 or TRBD2 (5 bases each). V lost 4 bases, J lost 3 bases, and 13 bases lay in between. This CDR3 is built from 13 residues. Germline values: CDR1 DFQATT, CDR2 SNEGSKA (reference sequence).

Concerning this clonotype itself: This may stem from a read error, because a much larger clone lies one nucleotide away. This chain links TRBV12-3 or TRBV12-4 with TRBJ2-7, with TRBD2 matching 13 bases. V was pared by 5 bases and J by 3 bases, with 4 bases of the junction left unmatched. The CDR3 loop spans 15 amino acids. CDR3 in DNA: TGTGCCAGCAGTGACGGACTAGCGGGAGTCTACGAGCAGTACTTC. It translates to CASSDGLAGVYEQYF.

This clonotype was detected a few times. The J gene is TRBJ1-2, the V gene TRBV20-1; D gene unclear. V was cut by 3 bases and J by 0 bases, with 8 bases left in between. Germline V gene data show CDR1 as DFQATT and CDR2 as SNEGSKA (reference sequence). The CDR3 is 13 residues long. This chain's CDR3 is CSASGGPNYGYTF. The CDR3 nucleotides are TGCAGTGCTAGTGGCGGCCCTAACTATGGCTACACCTTC.

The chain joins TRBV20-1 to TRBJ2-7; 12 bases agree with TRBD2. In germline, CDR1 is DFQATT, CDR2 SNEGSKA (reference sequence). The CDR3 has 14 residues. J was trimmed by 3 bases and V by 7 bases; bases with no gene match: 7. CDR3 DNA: TGCAGTGTTAACCCGGGACTAGCGGGCTACGAGCAGTACTTC. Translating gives CSVNPGLAGYEQYF.

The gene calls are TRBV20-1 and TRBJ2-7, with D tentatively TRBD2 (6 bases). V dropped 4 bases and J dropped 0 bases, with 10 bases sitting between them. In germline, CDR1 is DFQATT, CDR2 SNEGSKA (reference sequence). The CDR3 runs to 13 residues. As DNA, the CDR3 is TGCAGTGCTACGGGGGAATACTCCTACGAGCAGTACTTC. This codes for CSATGEYSYEQYF.

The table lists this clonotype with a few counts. CDR3 in amino acids: CASSYRDQETQYF. In nucleotides, the CDR3 is TGTGCCAGCAGTTACAGGGACCAAGAGACCCAGTACTTC. V usage is TRBV6-5 and J usage is TRBJ2-5, with D unclear. V was pared by 2 bases and J by 0 bases, with 4 bases between. The CDR3 spans 13 residues. CDR1 and CDR2 from the germline V gene are MNHEY and SVGAGI.

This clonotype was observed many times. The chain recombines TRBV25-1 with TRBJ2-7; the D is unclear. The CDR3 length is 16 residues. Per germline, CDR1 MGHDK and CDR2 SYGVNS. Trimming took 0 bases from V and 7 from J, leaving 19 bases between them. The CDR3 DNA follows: TGTGCCAGCAGTGAATATGGGGTCTCCCCCCCGTTAGAGCAGTACTTC. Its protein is CASSEYGVSPPLEQYF.

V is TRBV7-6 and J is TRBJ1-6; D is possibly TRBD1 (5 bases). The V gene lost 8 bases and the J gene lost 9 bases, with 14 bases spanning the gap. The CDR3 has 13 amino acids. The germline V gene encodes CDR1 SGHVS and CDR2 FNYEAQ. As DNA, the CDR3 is TGTGCCAGCGCTTTTGACGGGGGTTCACCCCTCCACTTT. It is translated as CASAFDGGSPLHF.

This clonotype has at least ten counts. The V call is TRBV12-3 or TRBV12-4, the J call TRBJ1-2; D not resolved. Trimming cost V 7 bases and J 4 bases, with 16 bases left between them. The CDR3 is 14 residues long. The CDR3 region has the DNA TGTGCCAGCACCCAGTGGGATAACGCCTATGGCTACACCTTC. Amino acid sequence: CASTQWDNAYGYTF.

The CDR3 nucleotides read TGTGCCACCAGTGATTTGCCGACTCGGGATACGCAGTATTTT. Translating it yields CATSDLPTRDTQYF. This chain joins TRBV24-1 and TRBJ2-3; no reliable D call. The CDR3 runs to 14 residues. Germline V gene lookup returns CDR1 KGHDR and CDR2 SFDVKD. Trimming took off 0 bases at V and 6 bases at J, with 9 bases between the two ends.

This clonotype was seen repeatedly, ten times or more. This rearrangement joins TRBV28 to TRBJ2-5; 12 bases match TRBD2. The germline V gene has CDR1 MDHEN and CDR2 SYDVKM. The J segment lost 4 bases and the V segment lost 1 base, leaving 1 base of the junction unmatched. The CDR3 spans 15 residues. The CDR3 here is CASSLLTSGRETQYF. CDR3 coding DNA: TGTGCCAGCAGTTTATTGACTAGCGGGAGAGAGACCCAGTACTTC.

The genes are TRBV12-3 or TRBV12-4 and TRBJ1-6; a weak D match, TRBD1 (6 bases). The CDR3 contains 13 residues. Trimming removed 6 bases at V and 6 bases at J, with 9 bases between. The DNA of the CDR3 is TGTGCCAGCAGGGACAGTACTAATTCACCCCTCCACTTT. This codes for CASRDSTNSPLHF.

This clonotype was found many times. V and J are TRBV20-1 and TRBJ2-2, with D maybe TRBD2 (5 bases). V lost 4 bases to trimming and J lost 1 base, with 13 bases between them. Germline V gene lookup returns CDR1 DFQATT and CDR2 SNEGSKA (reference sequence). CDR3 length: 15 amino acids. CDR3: CSATSRRENTGELFF. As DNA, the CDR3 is TGCAGTGCTACGTCTCGACGGGAGAACACCGGGGAGCTGTTTTTT.